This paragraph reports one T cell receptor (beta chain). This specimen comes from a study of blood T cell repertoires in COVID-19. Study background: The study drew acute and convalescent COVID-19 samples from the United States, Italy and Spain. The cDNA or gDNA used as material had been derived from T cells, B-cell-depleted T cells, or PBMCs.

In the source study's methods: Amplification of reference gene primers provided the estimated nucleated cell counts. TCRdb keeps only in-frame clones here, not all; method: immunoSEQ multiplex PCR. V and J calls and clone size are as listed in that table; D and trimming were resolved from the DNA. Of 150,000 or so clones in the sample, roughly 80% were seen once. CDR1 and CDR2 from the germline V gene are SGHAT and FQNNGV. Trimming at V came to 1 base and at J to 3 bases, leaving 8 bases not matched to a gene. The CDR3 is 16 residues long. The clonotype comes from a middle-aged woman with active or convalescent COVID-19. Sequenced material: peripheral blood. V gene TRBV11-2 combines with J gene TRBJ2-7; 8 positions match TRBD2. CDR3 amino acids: CASSLGSQRESYEQYF. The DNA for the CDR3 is TGTGCCAGCAGCTTAGGGTCCCAGCGGGAGAGCTACGAGCAGTACTTC.